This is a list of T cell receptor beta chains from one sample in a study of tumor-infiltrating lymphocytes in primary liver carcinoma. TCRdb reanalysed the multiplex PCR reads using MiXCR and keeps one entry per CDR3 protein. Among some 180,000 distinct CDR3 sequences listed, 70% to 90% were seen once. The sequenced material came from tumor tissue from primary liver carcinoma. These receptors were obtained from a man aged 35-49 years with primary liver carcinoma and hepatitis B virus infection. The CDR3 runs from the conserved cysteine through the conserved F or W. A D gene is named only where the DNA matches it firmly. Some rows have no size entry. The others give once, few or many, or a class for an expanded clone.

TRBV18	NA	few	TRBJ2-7	TGTGCCAGCTCACCACTAGTTTCCCACGAGCAGTACTTC	CASSPLVSHEQYF
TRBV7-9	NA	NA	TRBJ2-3	TGTGTCAGCAGCTCCAAAAGCAGAGATACGCAGTATTTT	CVSSSKSRDTQYF
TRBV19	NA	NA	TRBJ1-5	TGTGCCGGTAGTTCCTTGGGGGGTCGGCAGTCCCAGCATTTT	CAGSSLGGRQSQHF
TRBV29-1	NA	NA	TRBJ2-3	TGCAGCGTTGACGATCGCGGGGGCCGGGGCACAGATACGCTGTATTTT	CSVDDRGGRGTDTLYF
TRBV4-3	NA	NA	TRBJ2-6	TGCGCCGGAAGCCAGGGGACACCTGGGGCCAACGTCCTGACTTTC	CAGSQGTPGANVLTF
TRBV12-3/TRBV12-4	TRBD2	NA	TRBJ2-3	TGTGCCAGCAGGCGCCCGCTAGCGGGAGGTCGAAGCACAGATACGCAGTATTTT	CASRRPLAGGRSTDTQYF
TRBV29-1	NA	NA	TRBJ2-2	TGCAGCGTTGCAGGGGACGTATCGGGGGAGCTGTTTTTT	CSVAGDVSGELFF
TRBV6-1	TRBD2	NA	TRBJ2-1	TGTGCCAACAGTGAGGCCTCAGGGGGGCTAGCGGGAATCTACAATGAGCAGTTCTTC	CANSEASGGLAGIYNEQFF
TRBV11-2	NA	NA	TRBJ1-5	TGTGCCTGCAGCCTAAAAGGGGGATTGACGAATCTGCCCCAGCATTTT	CACSLKGGLTNLPQHF
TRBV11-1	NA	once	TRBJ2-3	TGTACCAGCAGCTCTGGGGGAAGTTCTGTTGGAGCCCGCAAAGATACGCAGTATTTT	CTSSSGGSSVGARKDTQYF
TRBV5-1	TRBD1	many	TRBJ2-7	TGCGCCAGCAGCGATCAGGGGGCCCCCTACGAGCAGTACTTC	CASSDQGAPYEQYF
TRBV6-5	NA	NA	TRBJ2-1	TGTGCCAGCAGTCCACCAGCGGATTACAACGAGCAGTTCTTC	CASSPPADYNEQFF
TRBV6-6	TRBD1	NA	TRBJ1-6	TGCGCCAGCAGTCTCGGGACAGGGCGCAATTCACACCTCCACTTT	CASSLGTGRNSHLHF
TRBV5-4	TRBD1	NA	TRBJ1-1	TGTACCAGCAGCGGGACAGGATTAAATACTGAAGCTTTCTTT	CTSSGTGLNTEAFF
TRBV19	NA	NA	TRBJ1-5	TGTGCCAGTTGGTTAAGACTTAGCAATCAGCCCCAGCATTTT	CASWLRLSNQPQHF
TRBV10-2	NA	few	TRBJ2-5	TGTACCAGCAGTGCCGGGTTACTAGCAGCTCAAGAGACCCAGTACTTC	CTSSAGLLAAQETQYF
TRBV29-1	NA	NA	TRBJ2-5	TGCAGCATTGAAGCGGACATGGGGCGAACAGAGACCCAGTACTTC	CSIEADMGRTETQYF
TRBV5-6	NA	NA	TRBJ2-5	TGTGCCAGCATCTTGGTGGCTAGCCAAGAGACCCAATACTTC	CASILVASQETQYF
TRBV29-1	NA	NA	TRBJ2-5	TGCGGCGTTGAAGGACCCAGGCGCTTCCAAGAGACCCAGTACTTC	CGVEGPRRFQETQYF
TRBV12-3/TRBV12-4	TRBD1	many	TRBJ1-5	TGTGCCAGCAGTTTAGGGTTATTCGGGACAGGGGGCCATCAGCCCCAGCATTTT	CASSLGLFGTGGHQPQHF
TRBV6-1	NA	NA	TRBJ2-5	TGTGCCACCGGGTATGGGATGTCTGGAGAGACCCAGTACTTC	CATGYGMSGETQYF
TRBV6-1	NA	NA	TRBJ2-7	TGTGCCAGCAGAGTTACCGGGCTCTACGAGCAATACTTC	CASRVTGLYEQYF
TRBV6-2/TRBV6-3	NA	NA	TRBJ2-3	TGTGCCAGCAGCTTCATAGGACGGCTTGGGGGAGATACGCAATATTTT	CASSFIGRLGGDTQYF
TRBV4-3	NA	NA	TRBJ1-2	TGCGTCAGCAGCCAAGCAGGGAGCTATGGCTTCACCTTC	CVSSQAGSYGFTF